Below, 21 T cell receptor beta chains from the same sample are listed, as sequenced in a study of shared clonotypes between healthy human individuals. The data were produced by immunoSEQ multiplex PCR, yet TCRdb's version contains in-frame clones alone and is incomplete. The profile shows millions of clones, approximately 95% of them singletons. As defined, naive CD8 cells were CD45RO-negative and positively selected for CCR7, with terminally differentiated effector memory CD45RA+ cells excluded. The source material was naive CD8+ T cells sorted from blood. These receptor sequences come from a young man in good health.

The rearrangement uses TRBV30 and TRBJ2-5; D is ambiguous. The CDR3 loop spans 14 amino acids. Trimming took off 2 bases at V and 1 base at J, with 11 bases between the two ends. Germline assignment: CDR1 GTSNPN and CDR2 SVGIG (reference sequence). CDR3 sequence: CAWSLTGLQETQYF. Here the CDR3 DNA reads TGTGCCTGGAGTTTGACCGGGCTCCAAGAGACCCAGTACTTC.

Written as DNA, the CDR3 is TGTGCCAGCAGCTTCAACAGGGAGTTCGAGCAGTACTTC. Translation gives CASSFNREFEQYF. V usage is TRBV7-8 and J usage is TRBJ2-7; D is possibly TRBD1 (6 bases). The germline V gene has CDR1 SGHVS and CDR2 FQNEAQ. The CDR3 is 13 residues long. V lost 3 bases and J 6 bases, leaving 12 bases between the germline ends. Supplemented by reference TRBV7-8 and TRBJ2-7, the full variable domain reads GAGVSQSPRYKVAKRGQDVALRCDPISGHVSLFWYQQALGQGPEFLTYFQNEAQLDKSGLPSDRFFAERPEGSVSTLKIQRTQQEDSAVYLCASSFNREFEQYFGPGTRLTVT.

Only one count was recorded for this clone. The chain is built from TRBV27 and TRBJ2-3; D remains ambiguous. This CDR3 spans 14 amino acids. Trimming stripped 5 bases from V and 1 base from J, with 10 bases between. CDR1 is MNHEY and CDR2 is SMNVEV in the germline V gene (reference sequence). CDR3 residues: CASSVGWGTDTQYF. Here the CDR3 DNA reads TGTGCCAGCAGTGTTGGGTGGGGCACAGATACGCAGTATTTT.

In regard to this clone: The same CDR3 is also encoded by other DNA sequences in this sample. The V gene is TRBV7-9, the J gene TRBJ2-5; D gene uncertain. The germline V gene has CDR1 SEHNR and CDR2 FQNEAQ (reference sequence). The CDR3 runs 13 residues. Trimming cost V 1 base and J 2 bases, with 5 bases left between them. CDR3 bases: TGTGCCAGCAGCTTAGAGGTACAAGAGACCCAGTACTTC. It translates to CASSLEVQETQYF.

The CDR3 coding sequence is TGTGCCACCTCTAGCGGGAGGGCTGAAGAGACCCAGTACTTC. Translating it yields CATSSGRAEETQYF. J is TRBJ2-5 and V is TRBV5-3; the match to TRBD2 covers 12 bases. TRBV5-3 has ORF status, its function being uncertain. This CDR3 has 14 amino acids. After removal of 9 bases from V and 3 bases from J, the junction contained 6 bases not matched to a gene.

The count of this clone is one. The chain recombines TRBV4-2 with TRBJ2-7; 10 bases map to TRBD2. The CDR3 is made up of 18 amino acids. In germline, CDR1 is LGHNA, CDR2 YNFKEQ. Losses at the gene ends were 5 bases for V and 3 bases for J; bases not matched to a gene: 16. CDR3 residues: CASSYQDDILAGGYEQYF. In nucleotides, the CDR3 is TGTGCCAGCAGCTACCAAGACGACATATTAGCGGGGGGCTACGAGCAGTACTTC.

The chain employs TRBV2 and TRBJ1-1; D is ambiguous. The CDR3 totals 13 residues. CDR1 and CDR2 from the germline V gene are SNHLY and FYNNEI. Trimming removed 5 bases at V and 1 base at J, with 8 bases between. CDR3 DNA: TGTGCCAGCAGTACTAGGGAGAACACTGAAGCTTTCTTT. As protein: CASSTRENTEAFF.

CDR3 in amino acids: CASTSYEQYF. Here the CDR3 DNA reads TGTGCCAGCACCTCCTACGAGCAGTACTTC. J is TRBJ2-7 and V is TRBV6-1; D is uncertain. The CDR3 runs to 10 residues. V shed 7 bases and J shed 0 bases, with 1 base lying between them. CDR1 and CDR2 from the germline V gene are MNHNS and SASEGT.

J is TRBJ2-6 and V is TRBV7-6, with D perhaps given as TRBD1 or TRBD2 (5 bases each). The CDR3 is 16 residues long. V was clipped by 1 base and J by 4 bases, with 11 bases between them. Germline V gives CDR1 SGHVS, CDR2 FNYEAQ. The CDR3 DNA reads TGTGCCAGCAGCTTAGGAGGGGCATCAGGGGCCAACGTCCTGACTTTC. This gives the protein CASSLGGASGANVLTF.

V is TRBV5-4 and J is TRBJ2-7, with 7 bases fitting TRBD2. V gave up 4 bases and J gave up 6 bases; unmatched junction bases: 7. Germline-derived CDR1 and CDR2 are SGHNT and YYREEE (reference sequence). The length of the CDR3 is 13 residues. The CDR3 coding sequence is TGTGCCAGCAGCCAAGGCGGGAGATCCGAGCAGTACTTC. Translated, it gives CASSQGGRSEQYF.

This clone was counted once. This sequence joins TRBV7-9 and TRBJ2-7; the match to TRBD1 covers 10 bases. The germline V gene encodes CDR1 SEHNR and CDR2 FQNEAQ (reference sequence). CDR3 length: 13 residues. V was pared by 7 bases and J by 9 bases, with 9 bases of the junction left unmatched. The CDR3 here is CASTYPGQGLQYF. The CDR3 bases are TGTGCCAGCACCTACCCGGGACAGGGGTTGCAGTACTTC.

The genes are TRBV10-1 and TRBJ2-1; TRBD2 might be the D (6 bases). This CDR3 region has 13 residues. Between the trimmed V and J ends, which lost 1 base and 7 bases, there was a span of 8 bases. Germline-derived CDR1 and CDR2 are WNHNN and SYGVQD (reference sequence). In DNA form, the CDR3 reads TGCGCCAGCAGTGAGTTGGGGGGTAATGAGCAGTTCTTC. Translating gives CASSELGGNEQFF.

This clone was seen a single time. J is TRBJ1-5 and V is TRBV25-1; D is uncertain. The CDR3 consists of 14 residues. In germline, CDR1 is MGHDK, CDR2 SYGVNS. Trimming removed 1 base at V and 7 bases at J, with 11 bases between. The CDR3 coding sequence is TGTGCCAGCAGTGAATTGGGCGCCACCCAGCCCCAGCATTTT. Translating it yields CASSELGATQPQHF.

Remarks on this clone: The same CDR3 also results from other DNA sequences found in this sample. The CDR3 coding sequence is TGTGCCAGCAGTCCCGGGACTAGCGGCTACGAGCAGTACTTC. Translating it yields CASSPGTSGYEQYF. The chain uses TRBV7-2 and TRBJ2-7; TRBD2 agrees at 11 bases. V dropped 6 bases and J dropped 3; count of bases not matched to a gene: 4. The CDR3 spans 14 residues. CDR1 is SGHTA and CDR2 is FQGNSA in the germline V gene.

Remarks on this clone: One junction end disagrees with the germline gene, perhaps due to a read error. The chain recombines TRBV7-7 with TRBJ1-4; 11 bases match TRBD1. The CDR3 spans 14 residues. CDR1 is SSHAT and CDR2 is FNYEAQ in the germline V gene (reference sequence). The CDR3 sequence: CASSSGQGDEKLFF. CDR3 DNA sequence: TGTGCTAGCAGCTCGGGACAGGGGGACGAAAAACTGTTTTTT.

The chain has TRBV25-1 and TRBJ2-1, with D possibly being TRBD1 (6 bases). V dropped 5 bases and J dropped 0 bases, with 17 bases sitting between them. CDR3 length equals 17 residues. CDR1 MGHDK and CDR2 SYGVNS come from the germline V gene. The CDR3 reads CASSNRQASNSYNEQFF. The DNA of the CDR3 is TGTGCCAGCAGTAACCGACAGGCCTCCAACTCCTACAATGAGCAGTTCTTC. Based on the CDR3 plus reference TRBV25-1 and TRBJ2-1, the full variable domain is EADIYQTPRYLVIGTGKKITLECSQTMGHDKMYWYQQDPGMELHLIHYSYGVNSTEKGDLSSESTVSRIRTEHFPLTLESARPSHTSQYLCASSNRQASNSYNEQFFGPGTRLTVL.

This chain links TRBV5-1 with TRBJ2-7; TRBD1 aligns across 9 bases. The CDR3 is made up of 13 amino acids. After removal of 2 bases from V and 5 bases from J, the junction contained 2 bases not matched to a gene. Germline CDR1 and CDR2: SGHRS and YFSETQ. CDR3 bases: TGCGCCAGCAGCTTCTGGACAGGGGACGAGCAGTACTTC. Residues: CASSFWTGDEQYF.

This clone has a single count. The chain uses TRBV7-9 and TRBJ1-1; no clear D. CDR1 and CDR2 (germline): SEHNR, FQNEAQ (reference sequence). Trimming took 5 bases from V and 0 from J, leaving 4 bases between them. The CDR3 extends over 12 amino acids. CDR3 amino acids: CASSHMNTEAFF. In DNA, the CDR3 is TGTGCCAGCAGCCACATGAACACTGAAGCTTTCTTT. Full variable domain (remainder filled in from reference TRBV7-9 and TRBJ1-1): DTGVSQNPRHKITKRGQNVTFRCDPISEHNRLYWYRQTLGQGPEFLTYFQNEAQLEKSRLLSDRFSAERPKGSFSTLEIQRTEQGDSAMYLCASSHMNTEAFFGQGTRLTVV.

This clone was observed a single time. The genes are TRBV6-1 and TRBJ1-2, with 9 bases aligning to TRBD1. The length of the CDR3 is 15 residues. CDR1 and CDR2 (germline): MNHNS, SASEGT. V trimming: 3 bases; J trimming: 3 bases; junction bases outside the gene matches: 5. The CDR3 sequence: CASSDWTGEDYGYTF. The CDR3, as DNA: TGTGCCAGCAGTGATTGGACAGGGGAGGACTATGGCTACACCTTC.

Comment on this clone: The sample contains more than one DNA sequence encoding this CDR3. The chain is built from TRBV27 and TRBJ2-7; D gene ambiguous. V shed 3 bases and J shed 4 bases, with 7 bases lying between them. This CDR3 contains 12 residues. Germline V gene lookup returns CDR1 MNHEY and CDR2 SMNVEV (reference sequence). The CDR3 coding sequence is TGTGCCAGCAGTTTGGATGGTTACGAGCAGTACTTC. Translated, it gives CASSLDGYEQYF.

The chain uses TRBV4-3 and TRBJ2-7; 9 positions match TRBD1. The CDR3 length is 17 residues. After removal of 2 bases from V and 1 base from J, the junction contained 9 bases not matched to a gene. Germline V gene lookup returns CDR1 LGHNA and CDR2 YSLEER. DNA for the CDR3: TGCGCCAGCAGCCAATCGGTGGGACAGGGTGTTTCCTACGAGCAGTACTTC. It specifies CASSQSVGQGVSYEQYF.